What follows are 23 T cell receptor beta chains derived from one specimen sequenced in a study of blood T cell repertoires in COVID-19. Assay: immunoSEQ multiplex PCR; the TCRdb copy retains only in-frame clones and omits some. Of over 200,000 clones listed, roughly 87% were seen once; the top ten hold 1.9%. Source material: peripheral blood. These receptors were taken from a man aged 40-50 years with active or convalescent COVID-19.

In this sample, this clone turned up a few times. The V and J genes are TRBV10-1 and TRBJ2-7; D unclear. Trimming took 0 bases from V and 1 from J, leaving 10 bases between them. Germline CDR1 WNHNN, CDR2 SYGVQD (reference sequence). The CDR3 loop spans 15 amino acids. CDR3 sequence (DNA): TGCGCCAGCAGTGAGTCGTGGCAGTCATCCTACGAGCAGTACTTC. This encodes CASSESWQSSYEQYF.

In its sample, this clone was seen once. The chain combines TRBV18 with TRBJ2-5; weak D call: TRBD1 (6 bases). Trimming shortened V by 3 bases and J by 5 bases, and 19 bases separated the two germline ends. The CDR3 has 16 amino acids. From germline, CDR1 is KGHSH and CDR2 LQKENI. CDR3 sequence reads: CASSPSAQGNVETQYF. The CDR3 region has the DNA TGTGCCAGCTCACCCTCGGCACAGGGTAACGTGGAGACCCAGTACTTC.

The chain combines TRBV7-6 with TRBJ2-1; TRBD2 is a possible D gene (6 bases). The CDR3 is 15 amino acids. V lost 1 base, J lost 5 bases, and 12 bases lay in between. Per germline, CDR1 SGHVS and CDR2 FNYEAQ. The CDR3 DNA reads TGTGCCAGCAGCTTAGGTAGCGGCGCGGACAATGAGCAGTTCTTC. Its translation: CASSLGSGADNEQFF.

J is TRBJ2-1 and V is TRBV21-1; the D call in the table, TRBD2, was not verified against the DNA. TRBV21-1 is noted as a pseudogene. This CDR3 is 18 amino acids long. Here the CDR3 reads CASSKGVTSGLIGNEQFF. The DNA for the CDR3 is TGTGCCAGCAGCAAAGGGGTGACTAGCGGGCTCATTGGGAATGAGCAGTTCTTC.

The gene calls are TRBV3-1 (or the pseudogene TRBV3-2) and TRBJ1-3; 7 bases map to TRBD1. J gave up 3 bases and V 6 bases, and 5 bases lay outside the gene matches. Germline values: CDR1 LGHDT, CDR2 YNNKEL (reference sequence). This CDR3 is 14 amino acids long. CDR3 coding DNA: TGTGCCAGCAGTCGGAGACAGGGTGGAAACACCATATATTTT. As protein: CASSRRQGGNTIYF.

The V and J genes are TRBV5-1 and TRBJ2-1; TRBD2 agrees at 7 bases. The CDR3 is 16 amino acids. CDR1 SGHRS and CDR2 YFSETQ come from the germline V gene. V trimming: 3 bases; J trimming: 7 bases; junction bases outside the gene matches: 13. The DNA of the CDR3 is TGCGCCAGCAGCTACATAAGCGGGAAGTCGGGTAATGAGCAGTTCTTC. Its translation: CASSYISGKSGNEQFF.

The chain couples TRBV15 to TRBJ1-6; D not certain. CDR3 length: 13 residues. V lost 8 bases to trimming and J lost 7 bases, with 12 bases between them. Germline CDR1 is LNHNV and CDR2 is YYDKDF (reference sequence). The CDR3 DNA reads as TGTGCCACCGGAGGGATGGCCAATTCACCCCTCCACTTT. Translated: CATGGMANSPLHF.

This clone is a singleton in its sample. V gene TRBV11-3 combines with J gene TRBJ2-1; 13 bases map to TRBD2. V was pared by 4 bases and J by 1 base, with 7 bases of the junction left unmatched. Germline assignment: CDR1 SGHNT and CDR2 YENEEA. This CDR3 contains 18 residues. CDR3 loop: CASSSGTSGAVSYNEQFF. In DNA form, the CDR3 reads TGTGCCAGCAGCTCGGGGACTAGCGGGGCCGTATCCTACAATGAGCAGTTCTTC.

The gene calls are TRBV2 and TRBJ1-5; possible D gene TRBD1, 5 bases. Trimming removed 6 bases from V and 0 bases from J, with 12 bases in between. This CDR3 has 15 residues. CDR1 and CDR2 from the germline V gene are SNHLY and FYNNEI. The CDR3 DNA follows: TGTGCCAGCAGGATGGACAAACATAGCAATCAGCCCCAGCATTTT. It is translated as CASRMDKHSNQPQHF.

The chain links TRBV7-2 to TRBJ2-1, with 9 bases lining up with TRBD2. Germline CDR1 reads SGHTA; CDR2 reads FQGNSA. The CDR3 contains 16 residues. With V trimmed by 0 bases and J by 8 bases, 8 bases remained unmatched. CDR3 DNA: TGTGCCAGCAGCTTAGCTAGCGGGAGTAGTAGCGATGAGCAGTTCTTC. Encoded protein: CASSLASGSSSDEQFF.

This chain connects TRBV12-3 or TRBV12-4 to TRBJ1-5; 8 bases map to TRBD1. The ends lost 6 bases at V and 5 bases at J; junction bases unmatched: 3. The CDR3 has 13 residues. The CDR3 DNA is TGTGCCAGCAGACTGACAGGGGATCAGCCCCAGCATTTT. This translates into CASRLTGDQPQHF.

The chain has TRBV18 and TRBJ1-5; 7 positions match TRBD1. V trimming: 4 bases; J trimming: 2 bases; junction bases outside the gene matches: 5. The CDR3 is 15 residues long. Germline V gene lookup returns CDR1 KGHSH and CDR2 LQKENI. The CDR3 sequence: CASSLTGEGNQPQHF. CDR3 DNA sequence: TGTGCCAGCTCACTAACAGGGGAGGGCAATCAGCCCCAGCATTTT.

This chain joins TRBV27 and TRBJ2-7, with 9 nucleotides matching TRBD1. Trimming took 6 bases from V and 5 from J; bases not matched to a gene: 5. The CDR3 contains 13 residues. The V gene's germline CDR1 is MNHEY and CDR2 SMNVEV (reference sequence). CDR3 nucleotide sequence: TGTGCCAGCAGACAGGGGGCGATCAACGAGCAGTACTTC. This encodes CASRQGAINEQYF.

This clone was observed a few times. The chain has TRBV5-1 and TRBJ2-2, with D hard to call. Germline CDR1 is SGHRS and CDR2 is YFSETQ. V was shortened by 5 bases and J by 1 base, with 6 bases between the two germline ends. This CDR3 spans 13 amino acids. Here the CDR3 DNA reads TGCGCCAGCAGTCTAGGGAACACCGGGGAGCTGTTTTTT. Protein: CASSLGNTGELFF.

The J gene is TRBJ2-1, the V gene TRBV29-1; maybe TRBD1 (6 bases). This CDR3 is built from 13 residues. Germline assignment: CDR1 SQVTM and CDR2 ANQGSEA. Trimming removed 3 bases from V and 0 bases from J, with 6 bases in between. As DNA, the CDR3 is TGCAGCGTTGAGGGGGCCTCCTACAATGAGCAGTTCTTC. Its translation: CSVEGASYNEQFF.

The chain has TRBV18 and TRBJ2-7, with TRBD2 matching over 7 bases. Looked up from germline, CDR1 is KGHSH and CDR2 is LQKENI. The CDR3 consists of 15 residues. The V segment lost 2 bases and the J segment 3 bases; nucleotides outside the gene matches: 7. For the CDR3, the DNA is TGTGCCAGCTCACCAGATGGTGGGGGGGACTACGAGCAGTACTTC. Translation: CASSPDGGGDYEQYF.

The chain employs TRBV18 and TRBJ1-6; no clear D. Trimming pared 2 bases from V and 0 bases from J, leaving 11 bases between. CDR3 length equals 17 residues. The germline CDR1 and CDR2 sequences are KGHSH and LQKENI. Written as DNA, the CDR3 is TGTGCCAGCTCACCAGGCGGAGGAAGCTCCTATAATTCACCCCTCCACTTT. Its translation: CASSPGGGSSYNSPLHF.

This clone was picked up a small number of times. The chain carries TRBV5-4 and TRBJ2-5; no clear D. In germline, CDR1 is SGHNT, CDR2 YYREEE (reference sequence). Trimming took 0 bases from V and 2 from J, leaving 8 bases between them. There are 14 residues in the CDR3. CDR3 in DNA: TGTGCCAGCAGCTTGGCCACTTTTCAAGAGACCCAGTACTTC. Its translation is CASSLATFQETQYF.

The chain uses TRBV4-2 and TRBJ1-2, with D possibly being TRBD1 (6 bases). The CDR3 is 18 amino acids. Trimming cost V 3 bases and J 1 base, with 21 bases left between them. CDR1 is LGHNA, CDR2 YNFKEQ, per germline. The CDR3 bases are TGTGCCAGCAGCCATTTCCGGGCAGGGGAAAGCGGTAACTATGGCTACACCTTC. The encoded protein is CASSHFRAGESGNYGYTF.

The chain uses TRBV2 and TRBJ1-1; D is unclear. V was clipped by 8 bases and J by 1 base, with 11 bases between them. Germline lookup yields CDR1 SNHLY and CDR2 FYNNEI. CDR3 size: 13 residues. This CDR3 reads CASCWEANTEAFF. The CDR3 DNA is TGTGCCAGCTGCTGGGAGGCGAACACTGAAGCTTTCTTT. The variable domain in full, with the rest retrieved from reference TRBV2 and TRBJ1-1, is EPEVTQTPSHQVTQMGQEVILRCVPISNHLYFYWYRQILGQKVEFLVSFYNNEISEKSEIFDDQFSVERPDGSNFTLKIRSTKLEDSAMYFCASCWEANTEAFFGQGTRLTVV.

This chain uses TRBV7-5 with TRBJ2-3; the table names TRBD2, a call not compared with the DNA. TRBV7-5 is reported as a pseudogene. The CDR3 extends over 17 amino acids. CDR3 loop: CVRSLIGGTSVEDTQYF. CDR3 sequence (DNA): TGTGTCAGAAGCTTAATAGGGGGGACTAGCGTTGAAGATACGCAGTATTTT.

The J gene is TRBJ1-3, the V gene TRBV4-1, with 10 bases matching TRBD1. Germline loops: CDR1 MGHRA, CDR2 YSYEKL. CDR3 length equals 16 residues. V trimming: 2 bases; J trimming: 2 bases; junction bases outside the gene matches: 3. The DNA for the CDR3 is TGCGCCAGCAGCCAACCGGGACAGGGGACTGGAAACACCATATATTTT. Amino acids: CASSQPGQGTGNTIYF.

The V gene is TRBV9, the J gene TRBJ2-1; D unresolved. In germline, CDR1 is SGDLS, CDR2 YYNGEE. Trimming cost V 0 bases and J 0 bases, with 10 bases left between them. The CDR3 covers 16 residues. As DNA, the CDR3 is TGTGCCAGCAGCGTAGTCGGGTCAAGCTCCTACAATGAGCAGTTCTTC. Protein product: CASSVVGSSSYNEQFF.